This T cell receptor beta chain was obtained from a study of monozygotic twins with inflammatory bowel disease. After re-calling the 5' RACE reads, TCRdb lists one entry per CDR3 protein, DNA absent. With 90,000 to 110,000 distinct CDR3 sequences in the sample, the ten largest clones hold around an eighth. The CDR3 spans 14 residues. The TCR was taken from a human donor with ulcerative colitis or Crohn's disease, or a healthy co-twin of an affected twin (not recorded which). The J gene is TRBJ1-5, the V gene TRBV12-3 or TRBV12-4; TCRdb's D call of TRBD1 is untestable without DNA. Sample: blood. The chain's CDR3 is CASSPDRSNQPQHF.